Each of the 8 T cell receptor beta chains below was sequenced from the same sample in a study of blood T cell repertoires in COVID-19. Sequencing was performed with immunoSEQ multiplex PCR; in TCRdb, only in-frame clones are kept and a portion is missing. The data hold a few hundred thousand clones, with around 84% observed a single time. The sample consisted of PBMCs or T cells enriched from blood (not recorded which). The source of these receptors is a man in his forties who had recovered from COVID-19.

V and J are TRBV18 and TRBJ2-2, with 9 bases fitting TRBD1. From germline, CDR1 is KGHSH and CDR2 LQKENI. J was trimmed by 4 bases and V by 3 bases; bases with no gene match: 9. The CDR3 covers 17 residues. The chain's CDR3 is CASSPLTSGQGTGELFF. Written as DNA, the CDR3 is TGTGCCAGCTCACCCCTCACTTCGGGACAGGGCACCGGGGAGCTGTTTTTT.

This chain connects TRBV6-5 to TRBJ2-1; 9 positions match TRBD2. Germline assignment: CDR1 MNHEY and CDR2 SVGAGI. After removal of 8 bases from V and 9 bases from J, the junction contained 14 bases not matched to a gene. This CDR3 is 15 amino acids long. CDR3 sequence: CASCQSGTSLSEQFF. As DNA, the CDR3 is TGTGCCAGCTGCCAATCCGGGACTAGCTTGTCTGAGCAGTTCTTC.

The chain links TRBV4-1 to TRBJ2-5; D gene unclear. The germline V and J ends were trimmed by 0 bases and 3 bases, with 14 bases remaining between them. The CDR3 totals 16 residues. Germline CDR1 and CDR2: MGHRA and YSYEKL. As DNA, the CDR3 is TGCGCCAGCAGCCAAGATGAGTTCGGAGTTAAAGAGACCCAGTACTTC. Amino acid sequence: CASSQDEFGVKETQYF.

The rearrangement uses TRBV5-8 and TRBJ2-1; 8 nucleotides align to TRBD1. V lost 0 bases and J lost 1; bases outside the gene matches: 0. This CDR3 has 15 amino acids. Germline assignment: CDR1 SGHTS and CDR2 YDEGEE. CDR3 in DNA: TGTGCCAGCAGCTTGGGACAGGGGTCCTACAATGAGCAGTTCTTC. It translates to CASSLGQGSYNEQFF.

The chain is built from TRBV27 and TRBJ2-3; 7 bases align to TRBD2. The V segment lost 6 bases and the J segment 3 bases; nucleotides outside the gene matches: 9. Per germline, CDR1 MNHEY and CDR2 SMNVEV (reference sequence). The CDR3 has 15 residues. The CDR3 region has the DNA TGTGCCAGCAGGGTAGAGCGGGATCGAACAGATACGCAGTATTTT. Translating it yields CASRVERDRTDTQYF.

The V and J genes are TRBV3-1 (or the pseudogene TRBV3-2) and TRBJ1-1; 9 bases map to TRBD1. With V trimmed by 3 bases and J by 6 bases, 5 bases remained unmatched. This CDR3 region has 14 residues. Germline CDR1 and CDR2: LGHDT and YNNKEL (reference sequence). The CDR3 reads CASSHPTGGAEAFF. CDR3 sequence (DNA): TGTGCCAGCAGCCACCCGACAGGGGGTGCTGAAGCTTTCTTT.

This chain connects TRBV7-9 to TRBJ1-1; D gene uncertain. CDR3 size: 14 residues. Trimming removed 1 base from V and 4 bases from J, with 10 bases in between. From germline, CDR1 is SEHNR and CDR2 FQNEAQ (reference sequence). The CDR3 nucleotides are TGTGCCAGCAGCTTAGTAGGGAGGAGCACTGAAGCTTTCTTT. It yields the protein CASSLVGRSTEAFF.

Only one count was recorded for this clone. J is TRBJ2-7 and V is TRBV7-2; tentative D call: TRBD1 (7 bases). This CDR3 comprises 17 residues. Germline V lookup: CDR1 SGHTA, CDR2 FQGNSA. With 0 bases removed from V and 0 bases from J, the gap between germline ends came to 15 bases. CDR3 coding DNA: TGTGCCAGCAGCTTAGCGGGGGGACAGAGAAGCTCCTACGAGCAGTACTTC. Residues: CASSLAGGQRSSYEQYF.